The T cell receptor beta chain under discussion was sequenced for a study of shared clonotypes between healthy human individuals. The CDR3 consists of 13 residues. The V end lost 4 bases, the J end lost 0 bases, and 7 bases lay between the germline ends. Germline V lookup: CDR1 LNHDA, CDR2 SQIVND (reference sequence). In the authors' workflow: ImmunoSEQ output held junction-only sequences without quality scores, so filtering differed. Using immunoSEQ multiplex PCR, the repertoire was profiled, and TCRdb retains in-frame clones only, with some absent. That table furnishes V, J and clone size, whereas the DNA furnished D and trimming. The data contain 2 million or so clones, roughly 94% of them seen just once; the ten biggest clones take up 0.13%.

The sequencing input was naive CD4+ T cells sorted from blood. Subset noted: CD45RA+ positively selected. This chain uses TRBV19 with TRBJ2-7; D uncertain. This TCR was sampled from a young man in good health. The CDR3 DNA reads TGTGCCAGTAGTACCGTCGCCTCCTACGAGCAGTACTTC. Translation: CASSTVASYEQYF.